The rows below give T cell receptor beta chains drawn from one sample of a study of T-cell reconstitution after alpha-beta-depleted transplantation in children. From the PCR reads, TCRdb called clonotypes with MiXCR, one entry per CDR3 protein. The sample lists roughly 350,000 distinct CDR3 sequences, 16% seen once, with approximately 44% in the top ten. This specimen was PBMCs, mostly from graft donor cells, taken 360 days after TCRalphabeta/CD19-depleted stem cell transplant. The receptors were sampled from a male patient between 2 and 10 years old who had a stem cell transplant for acute lymphoblastic leukemia, so the T cells may come from the graft donor. CDR3s include the opening cysteine and the closing phenylalanine or tryptophan. D genes are given only for firm matches. Rows give clone size only sometimes, using once, few, many, or a class for an expanded clone.

CASSHRGENTEAFF TGCGCCAGCAGCCATCGGGGAGAGAACACTGAAGCTTTCTTT TRBV4-3 few TRBJ1-1 .
CSVLGQGAKETQYF TGCAGCGTTCTTGGACAGGGGGCGAAGGAGACCCAGTACTTC TRBV29-1 . TRBJ2-5 TRBD1
CATSGGYNEQFF TGTGCCACCAGTGGAGGGTACAATGAGCAGTTCTTC TRBV24-1 . TRBJ2-1 .
CASSLVGQGGTEAFF TGCGCCAGCAGCCTTGTGGGACAGGGAGGAACTGAAGCTTTCTTT TRBV4-1 . TRBJ1-1 TRBD1
CASSARGPKDTQYF TGCGCCAGCAGTGCCAGGGGGCCAAAAGATACGCAGTATTTT TRBV10-1 . TRBJ2-3 TRBD1
CSAKDNEQFF TGCAGTGCTAAGGACAATGAGCAGTTCTTC TRBV20-1 few TRBJ2-1 .
CASSLAGGSSGNTIYF TGCGCCAGCAGCTTGGCCGGCGGATCCTCTGGAAACACCATATATTTT TRBV5-1 . TRBJ1-3 .
CASSQEVPGGGYTGELFF TGCGCCAGCAGCCAAGAAGTCCCTGGGGGGGGTTACACCGGGGAGCTGTTTTTT TRBV4-3 few TRBJ2-2 TRBD2
CASSKMATESGSWVETQYF TGTGCCAGCAGCAAAATGGCGACGGAGTCTGGCAGTTGGGTGGAGACCCAGTACTTC TRBV21-1 many TRBJ2-5 .
CASSVGGGGTDTQYF TGTGCCAGCAGCGTAGGAGGCGGGGGCACAGATACGCAGTATTTT TRBV9 . TRBJ2-3 .
CASSPLQDLAGELFF TGTGCCAGCAGTCCCTTACAGGACTTGGCCGGGGAGCTGTTTTTT TRBV27 . TRBJ2-2 .
CASSLLARYNEQFF TGTGCCAGCAGTTTACTAGCCCGCTACAATGAGCAGTTCTTC TRBV27 . TRBJ2-1 .
CASSLGPGGEQFF TGTGCCAGCAGTTTAGGTCCGGGAGGGGAGCAGTTCTTC TRBV12-3/TRBV12-4 . TRBJ2-1 TRBD2
CASTPGSQETQYF TGTGCCAGCACCCCGGGAAGTCAAGAGACCCAGTACTTC TRBV2 few TRBJ2-5 .
CASSRDQGRYNEQFF TGTGCCAGCTCACGGGATCAGGGACGTTACAATGAGCAGTTCTTC TRBV18 . TRBJ2-1 .
CASTPGQGVYNEQFF TGTGCCAGCACACCGGGTCAGGGGGTTTACAATGAGCAGTTCTTC TRBV2 few TRBJ2-1 TRBD1
CSAPSGLNEQFF TGCAGTGCTCCTTCGGGACTCAATGAGCAGTTCTTC TRBV20-1 few TRBJ2-1 .
CASSLRPIGLAGDGSYNEQFF TGTGCCAGCAGCTTACGACCAATAGGACTAGCGGGAGACGGCTCCTACAATGAGCAGTTCTTC TRBV11-1 few TRBJ2-1 TRBD2
CASSARWTHRGNQPQHF TGTGCCAGCAGCGCCCGCTGGACCCACAGGGGTAATCAGCCCCAGCATTTT TRBV7-9 few TRBJ1-5 TRBD1
CASSPNGRASGNEQYF TGCGCCAGCAGCCCTAACGGCAGGGCTAGCGGGAACGAGCAGTACTTC TRBV4-1 . TRBJ2-7 TRBD2
CSATGTSQETQYF TGCAGTGCTACCGGGACTTCGCAAGAGACCCAGTACTTC TRBV20-1 . TRBJ2-5 .
CASSLAPIFRNTIYF TGTGCCAGCAGCTTAGCTCCGATTTTTAGAAACACCATATATTTT TRBV7-8 few TRBJ1-3 .
CASSPGLAPSYEQYF TGTGCTAGCAGCCCCGGACTAGCTCCTTCCTACGAGCAGTACTTC TRBV7-7 few TRBJ2-7 TRBD2
CSVEPGSREGTQYF TGCAGCGTTGAGCCGGGCTCCCGGGAGGGGACCCAGTACTTC TRBV29-1 . TRBJ2-5 TRBD2
CASSFWTGMNQPQHF TGTGCCAGCAGCTTTTGGACAGGGATGAATCAGCCCCAGCATTTT TRBV5-6 . TRBJ1-5 TRBD1
CASSFEINQPQHF TGTGCCAGCAGTTTTGAGATCAATCAGCCCCAGCATTTT TRBV12-3/TRBV12-4 few TRBJ1-5 .
CASSPRQQEKLFF TGTGCCAGCTCACCGCGACAGCAGGAAAAACTGTTTTTT TRBV18 few TRBJ1-4 .
CSAMDGGALDTQYF TGCAGTGCTATGGACGGGGGAGCGCTTGATACGCAGTATTTT TRBV20-1 . TRBJ2-3 .
CASSASGTDYNEQFF TGTGCCAGTAGCGCTAGCGGTACTGACTACAATGAGCAGTTCTTC TRBV19 few TRBJ2-1 TRBD2
CASSLPNLNTEAFF TGCGCCAGCAGCTTGCCGAACTTGAACACTGAAGCTTTCTTT TRBV5-1 . TRBJ1-1 .
CASSPGTGIGELFF TGCGCCAGCAGCCCAGGGACAGGGATCGGGGAGCTGTTTTTT TRBV5-1 . TRBJ2-2 TRBD1
CASSFQKGWPTARNTEAFF TGTGCCAGCAGCTTTCAGAAGGGATGGCCGACAGCCAGGAACACTGAAGCTTTCTTT TRBV7-2 . TRBJ1-1 .
CSVEHREWNTEAFF TGCAGCGTAGAGCACAGGGAGTGGAACACTGAAGCTTTCTTT TRBV29-1 many TRBJ1-1 .
CASSRIPITYEQYF TGTGCCAGCTCTCGAATCCCTATTACCTACGAGCAGTACTTC TRBV18 many TRBJ2-7 .
CSVVLNLNTEAFF TGCAGCGTTGTATTAAACCTGAACACTGAAGCTTTCTTT TRBV29-1 many TRBJ1-1 .
CASSSIAGLAGGYEQYF TGTGCCAGCAGTTCCATCGCCGGACTAGCGGGAGGATATGAGCAGTACTTC TRBV28 . TRBJ2-7 TRBD2
CASSQSSRRPREGYTF TGTGCCAGCAGCCAATCGAGTCGCAGGCCAAGAGAGGGCTACACCTTC TRBV16 many TRBJ1-2 .
CASSSRLGASYEQYF TGTGCCAGCAGCTCTCGCCTGGGGGCTTCCTACGAGCAGTACTTC TRBV7-9 few TRBJ2-7 .
CASSLVAFQETQYF TGTGCCAGCAGTTTAGTGGCGTTTCAAGAGACCCAGTACTTC TRBV12-3/TRBV12-4 . TRBJ2-5 .
CSFSSTDEQYF TGCAGTTTTTCTAGCACCGACGAGCAGTACTTC TRBV20-1 . TRBJ2-7 .
CASSVVLAGEQFF TGTGCCAGCAGCGTCGTCCTAGCGGGTGAGCAGTTCTTC TRBV14 . TRBJ2-1 TRBD2
CASSFTGQFYEQYF TGCGCCAGCAGCTTTACAGGACAATTCTACGAGCAGTACTTC TRBV5-1 few TRBJ2-7 .
CASSPAWSSTDTQYF TGCGCCAGCAGCCCAGCATGGTCGAGCACAGATACGCAGTATTTT TRBV4-3 . TRBJ2-3 .
CASSLGPITNYGYTF TGTGCCAGCAGTTTGGGACCGATCACTAACTATGGCTACACCTTC TRBV12-3/TRBV12-4 . TRBJ1-2 .
CASSQGVGTGWGANEKLFF TGCGCCAGCAGCCAAGGGGTCGGTACAGGGTGGGGAGCTAATGAAAAACTGTTTTTT TRBV4-1 . TRBJ1-4 .
CASSFLPGLAGEVDTQYF TGTGCCAGCAGTTTCTTGCCGGGACTAGCGGGAGAGGTAGATACGCAGTATTTT TRBV27 . TRBJ2-3 TRBD2
CASIRQGTTTGELFF TGTGCCAGCATCCGACAGGGGACTACCACCGGGGAGCTGTTTTTT TRBV7-9 few TRBJ2-2 .
CASSFSSGTNNNEQFF TGTGCCAGCAGTTTTAGTTCCGGGACTAACAACAATGAGCAGTTCTTC TRBV12-3/TRBV12-4 many TRBJ2-1 TRBD2
CASSPPGPGTFNSYEQYF TGTGCCAGCAGCCCTCCGGGACCCGGGACTTTCAACTCCTACGAGCAGTACTTC TRBV5-6 . TRBJ2-7 .
CASSFGRLAGDGETQYF TGTGCCAGCAGCTTTGGACGACTAGCGGGAGATGGGGAGACCCAGTACTTC TRBV5-4 few TRBJ2-5 TRBD2